Given below is one TCR beta chain in context. Its specificity is unknown. This sample is drawn from a study of radiation and T cells in renal cell carcinoma. As for time point: baseline pretreatment blood. As to treatment: 15 Gy SBRT to primary tumor, nephrectomy 4 weeks later. The repertoire was sequenced with immunoSEQ multiplex PCR; TCRdb's copy has only in-frame clones and lacks some. The data show about 130,000 clones, with about 88% seen just once and about 11% held by the top ten. Germline lookup yields CDR1 SGHVS and CDR2 FNYEAQ. Trimming pared 2 bases from V and 1 base from J, leaving 11 bases between. The CDR3 has 16 residues. Notes on the study in general: Baseline intratumoral clonotype presence is unknown without pretreatment biopsies. Top tumor clonotypes rose in blood 2 weeks post-radiation, then contracted.

The origin of this receptor is a woman in her 50s with renal cell carcinoma. Sequencing was performed on blood, taken from a patient whose treatment included radiotherapy and nephrectomy. V usage is TRBV7-6 and J usage is TRBJ2-2; D gene unclear. In DNA form, the CDR3 reads TGTGCCAGCAGCTTAAAAGCTAGTGGGAACACCGGGGAGCTGTTTTTT. Translating it yields CASSLKASGNTGELFF.